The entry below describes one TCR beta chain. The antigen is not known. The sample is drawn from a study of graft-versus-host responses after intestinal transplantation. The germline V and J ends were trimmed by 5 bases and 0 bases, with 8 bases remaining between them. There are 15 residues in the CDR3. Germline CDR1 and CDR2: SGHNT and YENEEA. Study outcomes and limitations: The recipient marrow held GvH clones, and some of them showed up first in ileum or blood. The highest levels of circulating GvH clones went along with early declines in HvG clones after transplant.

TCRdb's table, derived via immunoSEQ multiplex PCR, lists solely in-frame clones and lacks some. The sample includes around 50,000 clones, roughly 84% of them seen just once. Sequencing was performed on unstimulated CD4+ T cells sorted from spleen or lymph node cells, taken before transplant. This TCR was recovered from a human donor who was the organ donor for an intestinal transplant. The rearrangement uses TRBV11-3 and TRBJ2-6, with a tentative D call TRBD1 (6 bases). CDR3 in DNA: TGTGCCAGCAGCATGGGACACTCTGGGGCCAACGTCCTGACTTTC. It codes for CASSMGHSGANVLTF.